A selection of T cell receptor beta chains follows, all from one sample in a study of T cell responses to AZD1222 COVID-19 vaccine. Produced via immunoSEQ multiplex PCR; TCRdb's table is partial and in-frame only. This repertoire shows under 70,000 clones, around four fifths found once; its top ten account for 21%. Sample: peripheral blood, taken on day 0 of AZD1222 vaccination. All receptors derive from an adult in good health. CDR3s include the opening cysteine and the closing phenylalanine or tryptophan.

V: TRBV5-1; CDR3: CASSFNWDNYEQYF
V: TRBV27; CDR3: CASSFRGSYGYTF
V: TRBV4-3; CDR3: CASSQDPAGGPRETQYF
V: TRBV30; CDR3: CAWNWGQGSDTQYF
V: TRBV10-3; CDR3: CAISDRDSSFGEQYF
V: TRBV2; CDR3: CASIRDSNYGYTF
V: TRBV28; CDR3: CASSWPQGAGNQPQHF
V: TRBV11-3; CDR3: CASSLPQGRFTEAFF
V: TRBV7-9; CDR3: CASISTGGDTEAFF
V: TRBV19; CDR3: CASSIPPDTSSTDTQYF
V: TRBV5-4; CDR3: CASCWAAEETQYF
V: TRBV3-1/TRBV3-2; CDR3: CASSPGGVEQYF
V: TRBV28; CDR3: CASSFGLRATGYTF
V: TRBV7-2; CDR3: CASSWRGGNTEAFF
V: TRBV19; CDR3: CASNLGGGVYSNQPQHF
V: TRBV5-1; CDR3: CASSLGRGSGYTF
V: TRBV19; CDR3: CASSISITDTQYF
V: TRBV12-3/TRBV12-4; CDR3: CASSFWLRDTQYF
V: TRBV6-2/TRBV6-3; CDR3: CASSSTGGATEAFF
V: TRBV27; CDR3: CASNEQGYNSPLHF
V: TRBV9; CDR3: CASSVAAGMNTEAFF
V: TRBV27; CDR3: CASSYQQGSYEQYF
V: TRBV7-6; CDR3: CASSFGTGTGQETQYF
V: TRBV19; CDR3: CASDLPGTGLKYF
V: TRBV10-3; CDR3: CAISDRDRDYGYTF
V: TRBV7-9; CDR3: CASSFGQSQYF
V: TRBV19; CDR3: CASSRPSGGARRTGELFF
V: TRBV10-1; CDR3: CASSWTSGSEQYF
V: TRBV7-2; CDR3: CASSLGGGAETQYF
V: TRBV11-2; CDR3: CASSPRGVANTGELFF
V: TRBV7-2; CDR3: CASSFGGHNEQFF